This TCR beta chain was identified during a study of technical replicates of blood from a handful of donors. The sample holds a few counts of this clone. Some clones are missing from TCRdb's copy, which holds only in-frame ones; the method was immunoSEQ multiplex PCR. The top ten clones hold 0.37% of a sample with more than 65,000 clones, 91% of them seen once. The CDR3 is made up of 16 amino acids. Germline loops: CDR1 MNHNY, CDR2 SVGAGI (reference sequence). V gave up 2 bases and J gave up 1 base; unmatched junction bases: 3. This receptor was obtained from a human donor in good health. Some clones in this sample may be carry-over from other donors' samples. Specimen: T cells isolated from PBMCs. The J gene is TRBJ1-5, the V gene TRBV6-6, with 9 bases identical to TRBD1. CDR3 sequence: CASSYGTGKSNQPQHF. The CDR3 DNA is TGTGCCAGCAGTTACGGGACAGGGAAAAGCAATCAGCCCCAGCATTTT.